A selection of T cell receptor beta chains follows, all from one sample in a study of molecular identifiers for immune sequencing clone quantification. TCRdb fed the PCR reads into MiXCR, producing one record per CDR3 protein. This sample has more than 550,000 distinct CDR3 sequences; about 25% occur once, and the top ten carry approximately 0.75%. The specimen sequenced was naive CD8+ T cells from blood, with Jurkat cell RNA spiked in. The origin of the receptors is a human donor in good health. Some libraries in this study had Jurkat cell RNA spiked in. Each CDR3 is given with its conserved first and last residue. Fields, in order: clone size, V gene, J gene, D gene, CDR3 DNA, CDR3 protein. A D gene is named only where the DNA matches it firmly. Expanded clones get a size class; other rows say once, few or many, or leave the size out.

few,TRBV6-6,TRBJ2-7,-,TGTGCCAGCAGTAACTCCTTGTCAGGGGACGGGTCCTACGAGCAGTACTTC,CASSNSLSGDGSYEQYF
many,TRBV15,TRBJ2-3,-,TGTGCCACCAGCAGAGGCGAGGGTGAAGATACGCAGTATTTT,CATSRGEGEDTQYF
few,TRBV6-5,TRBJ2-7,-,TGTGCCAGCAGTTACGTCGGGAGGGGGCCCCTTAGAGAGCAGTACTTC,CASSYVGRGPLREQYF
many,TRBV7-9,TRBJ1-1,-,TGTGCCAGCAGCTTATCAGACACTGAAGCTTTCTTT,CASSLSDTEAFF
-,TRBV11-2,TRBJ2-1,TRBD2,TGTGCCAGCAGCTTAGAAAGCGGGGGGGTTTACAATGAGCAGATCTTC,CASSLESGGVYNEQIF
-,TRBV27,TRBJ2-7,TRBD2,TGTGCCAGCAGTTTTGGGGCGGGAGCCTTCGAGCAGTACTTC,CASSFGAGAFEQYF
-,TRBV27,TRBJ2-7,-,TGTGCCAGCAGCAACACAGGGACCTACGAGCAGTACTTC,CASSNTGTYEQYF
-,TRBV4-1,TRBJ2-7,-,TGCGCCAGCAGCCAAGATTCCATCGGTAGGCGCGAGCAGTACTTC,CASSQDSIGRREQYF
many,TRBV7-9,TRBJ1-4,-,TGTGCCAGCAGCTTGAGCGTCTCTGTAGGTGAAAAACTGTTTTTT,CASSLSVSVGEKLFF
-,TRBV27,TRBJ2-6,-,TGTGCCAGCAGTCCCCTCGAACTTACTGGGGCCAACGTCCTGACTTTC,CASSPLELTGANVLTF
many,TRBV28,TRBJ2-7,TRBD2,TGTGCCAGCAGTTTCCGGGGACTAGCGGGAGGGGGAAACTTC,CASSFRGLAGGGNF
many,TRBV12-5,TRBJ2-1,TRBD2,TGTGCTAGTGGCTTCAAACAGGGACTAGCGGGAGTGAGCTACAATGAGCAGTTCTTC,CASGFKQGLAGVSYNEQFF
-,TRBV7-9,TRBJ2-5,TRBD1,TGTGCCCGCAGCGCGGGACAGGGGGTAGAGACCCAGTACTTC,CARSAGQGVETQYF
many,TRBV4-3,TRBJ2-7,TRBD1,TGCGCCAGCAGCCAAGACAGGACAGGGTCCTACGAGCAGTACTTC,CASSQDRTGSYEQYF
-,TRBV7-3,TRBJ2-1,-,TGTGCCAGCAGCTCAGTCGCAGGGGAAGGCGGTGAGCAGTTCTTC,CASSSVAGEGGEQFF
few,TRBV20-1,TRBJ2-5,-,TGCAGTGCTACCCTTCTGGACGCTAAAGAGACCCAGTACTTC,CSATLLDAKETQYF
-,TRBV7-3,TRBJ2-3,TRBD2,TGTGCCAGCAGCAATAGCGGGAGCGGGTCAGATACGCAGTATTTT,CASSNSGSGSDTQYF
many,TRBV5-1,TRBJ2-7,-,TGCGCCAGCAGCTTGGACAGATACTCCTACGAGCAGTACTTC,CASSLDRYSYEQYF
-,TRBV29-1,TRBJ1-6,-,TGCAGCGTTGAAGGTAATACGGGGCCTTCGTTCCACTTT,CSVEGNTGPSFHF
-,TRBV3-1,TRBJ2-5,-,TGTGCCAGCAGCCAATACGGGGCGGTTGAGACCCAGTACTTC,CASSQYGAVETQYF
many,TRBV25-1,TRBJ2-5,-,TGTGCCAGCAGTGAACAAGAGACCCAGTACTTC,CASSEQETQYF
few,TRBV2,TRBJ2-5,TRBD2,TGTGCCAGCAGTGTGGCTAGCGGGAGGGCCGGGGTGGAGACCCAGTACTTC,CASSVASGRAGVETQYF
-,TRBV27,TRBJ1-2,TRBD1,TGTGCCAGCAGCAAGGGGTCGGGACAGGGAGAAAAATTCTATGGCTACACCTTC,CASSKGSGQGEKFYGYTF
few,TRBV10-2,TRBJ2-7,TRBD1,TGCGCCAGCAGTGAAACCGGGACAGGGGGCTACGAGCAGTACTTC,CASSETGTGGYEQYF
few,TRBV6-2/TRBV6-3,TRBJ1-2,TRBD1,TGTGCCAGCAGACCGGGACAGGGGCCTCCTAACTATGGCTACACCTTC,CASRPGQGPPNYGYTF
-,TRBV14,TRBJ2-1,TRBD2,TGTGCCAGCAGCCACATCCCTTCAGGACTAGCGGGAGAGATTGAGCAGTTCTTC,CASSHIPSGLAGEIEQFF
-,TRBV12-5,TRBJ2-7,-,TGTGCTAGTGGTTTGTCGGGATTCTCCTACGAGCAGTACTTC,CASGLSGFSYEQYF
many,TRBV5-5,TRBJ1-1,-,TGTGCCAGCAGCTTGCAGACAGACCGTCTTTTAAACACTGAAGCTTTCTTT,CASSLQTDRLLNTEAFF
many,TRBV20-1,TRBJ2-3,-,TGCAGTGCTAGGCCCTGGGACGGCTCGGTAGTTACGCAGTATTTT,CSARPWDGSVVTQYF
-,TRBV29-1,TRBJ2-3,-,TGCAGCGTTGAAGTACCTTTGTGGGATACGCAGTATTTT,CSVEVPLWDTQYF
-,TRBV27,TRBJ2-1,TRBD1,TGTGCCAGCAGTTTATTACGGACAGGGGGTTCCTACAATGAGCAGTTCTTC,CASSLLRTGGSYNEQFF
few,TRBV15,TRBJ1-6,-,TGTGCCACCAGCAGAGAACGTGGGTATAATTCACCCCTCCACTTT,CATSRERGYNSPLHF
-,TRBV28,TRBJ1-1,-,TGTGCCAGCAGTCTACCCGACAGTGTATATCGGATGAACACTGAAGCTTTCTTT,CASSLPDSVYRMNTEAFF
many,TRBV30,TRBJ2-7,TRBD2,TGTGCCTGGAGTCTACTAGCGGAGTACGAGCAGTACTTC,CAWSLLAEYEQYF
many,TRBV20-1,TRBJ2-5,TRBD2,TGCAGTGCTAGGGCTAGCGGGCCCCAAGAGACCCAGTACTTC,CSARASGPQETQYF
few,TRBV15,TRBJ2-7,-,TGTGCCACCAGCAGAGATCTCCAGGGTAGCCACTACGAGCAGTACTTC,CATSRDLQGSHYEQYF
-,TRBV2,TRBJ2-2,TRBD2,TGTGCCAGCAGAAAAGCCGACCTAGCGGGGGGTTACACCGGGGAGCTGTTTTTT,CASRKADLAGGYTGELFF
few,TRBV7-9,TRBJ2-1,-,TGTGCCACCCAGGCCCCACTAGAGGGTGAGCAGTTCTTC,CATQAPLEGEQFF
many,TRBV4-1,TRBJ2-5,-,TGCGCCAGCAGCCCAGCCGGACTTCAAGCCCAGGAGACCCAGTACTTC,CASSPAGLQAQETQYF
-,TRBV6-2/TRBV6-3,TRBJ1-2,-,TGTGCCAGCAGCCCAGAGACTTTTCTTAACTATGGCTACACCTTC,CASSPETFLNYGYTF
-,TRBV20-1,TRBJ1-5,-,TGCAGTGCTAGAGGGGCTGAGGCAATGACTTATAGCAATCAGCCCCAGCATTTT,CSARGAEAMTYSNQPQHF
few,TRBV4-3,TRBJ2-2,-,TGCGCCAGCAGCCAACTGGCCGGGGCTAGCACCGGGGAGCTGTTTTTT,CASSQLAGASTGELFF
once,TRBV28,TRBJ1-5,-,TGTGCCAGCAGTTTATCCTCATTTTTTGTGCCCCAGCATTTT,CASSLSSFFVPQHF
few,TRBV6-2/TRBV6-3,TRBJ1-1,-,TGTGCCACCTTAGGACTCTCGAACACTGAAGCTTTCTTT,CATLGLSNTEAFF
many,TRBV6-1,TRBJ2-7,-,TGTGCCAGCAGGCCAGGGGAACGGTACGAGCAGTACTTC,CASRPGERYEQYF
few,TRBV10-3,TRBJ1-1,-,TGTGCCATCAGTGAAGTGGTGAACACTGAAGCTTTCTTT,CAISEVVNTEAFF
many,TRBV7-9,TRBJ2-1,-,TGTGCCAGTCTCCCGAGCTCCTACAATGAGCAGTTCTTC,CASLPSSYNEQFF
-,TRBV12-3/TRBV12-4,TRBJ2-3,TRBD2,TGTGCCAGCAACGGACTAGCGGGGGGCACAGATACGCAGTATTTT,CASNGLAGGTDTQYF
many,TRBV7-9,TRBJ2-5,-,TGTGCCAGCAGCTTTCTTGATGAGGCGGAGACCCAGTACTTC,CASSFLDEAETQYF
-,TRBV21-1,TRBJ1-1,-,TGTGCCAGCAGCAATGAGGCTGGATGGAGGACTGAAGCTTTCTTT,CASSNEAGWRTEAFF
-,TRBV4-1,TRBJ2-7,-,TGCGCCAGCAGCCAAGAACCGGCCCTAACCTACGAGCCGCACTTC,CASSQEPALTYEPHF
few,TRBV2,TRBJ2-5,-,TGTGCCAGCAGTAGAGGGACGCGCGCGGCCCGACTGACCCAGTACTTC,CASSRGTRAARLTQYF
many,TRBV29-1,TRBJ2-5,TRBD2,TGCAGCGTAACGTGGACTAGGCTGGAGACCCAGTACTTC,CSVTWTRLETQYF
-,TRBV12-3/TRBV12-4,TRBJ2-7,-,TGTGCCAGCAATTTGGGTCTCATCGACGAGCAGTACTTC,CASNLGLIDEQYF